A selection of T cell receptor beta chains follows, all from one sample in a study of human T cells and chemical hapten exposure. TCRdb processed the RACE reads anew with MiXCR; each CDR3 protein has one entry. The sample lists some 52,000 distinct CDR3 sequences, approximately 11% occurring once. Sequencing used whole blood, obtained in connection with sensitization to the hapten diphenylcyclopropenone (DPC). These receptors originate from a woman aged 40 to 50 with alopecia areata. Some clones in this sample may be carry-over from other donors' samples. CDR3s include the opening cysteine and the closing phenylalanine or tryptophan. Each record gives: J gene, V gene, clone size, D gene, CDR3 DNA, CDR3 protein. D genes are given only for firm matches. Clone sizes are given selectively: once, few, many, or a class where the clone is expanded.

J gene: TRBJ2-3
V gene: TRBV6-2/TRBV6-3
clone size: NA
D gene: TRBD2
CDR3 DNA: TGTGCCAGCAGGAGAACTAGCGGGGGGGCCACAGATACGCAGTATTTT
CDR3 protein: CASRRTSGGATDTQYF

J gene: TRBJ1-5
V gene: TRBV9
clone size: many
D gene: NA
CDR3 DNA: TGTGCCAGCAGCGTAGCGGGGGGTAGCAATCAGCCCCAGCATTTT
CDR3 protein: CASSVAGGSNQPQHF

J gene: TRBJ2-3
V gene: TRBV7-2
clone size: many
D gene: TRBD2
CDR3 DNA: TGTGCCAGCAGCTCGACTCCTAGCGGGAGTTACGATACGCAGTATTTT
CDR3 protein: CASSSTPSGSYDTQYF

J gene: TRBJ2-3
V gene: TRBV7-9
clone size: many
D gene: NA
CDR3 DNA: TGTGCCACCTCTCAAGGGGGTAGTGGTACGCAGTATTTT
CDR3 protein: CATSQGGSGTQYF

J gene: TRBJ1-1
V gene: TRBV6-2/TRBV6-3
clone size: many
D gene: TRBD1
CDR3 DNA: TGTGCCAGCAGAGACCCCCGGGACAGGATCCTGTACCAGCAAGCTTTCTTT
CDR3 protein: CASRDPRDRILYQQAFF

J gene: TRBJ2-3
V gene: TRBV5-6
clone size: NA
D gene: NA
CDR3 DNA: TGTGCCAGCAGCTTACCAGCCGGCACGCAGTATTTT
CDR3 protein: CASSLPAGTQYF

J gene: TRBJ2-3
V gene: TRBV30
clone size: NA
D gene: NA
CDR3 DNA: TGTGCCTGGAGTAATCGGGGGCGCCCAGATACGCAGTATTTT
CDR3 protein: CAWSNRGRPDTQYF

J gene: TRBJ2-7
V gene: TRBV6-2/TRBV6-3
clone size: many
D gene: NA
CDR3 DNA: TGTGCCAGCAGTTACGGTTTATCCTACGAGCAGTACTTC
CDR3 protein: CASSYGLSYEQYF

J gene: TRBJ2-5
V gene: TRBV18
clone size: NA
D gene: TRBD1
CDR3 DNA: TGTGCCAGCTCACCGCAACAGGGGGCAGGGAAGACCCAGTACTTC
CDR3 protein: CASSPQQGAGKTQYF

J gene: TRBJ1-5
V gene: TRBV3-1
clone size: few
D gene: NA
CDR3 DNA: TGTGCCAGCAGCCAAGGCAGTCAGCCCCAGCATTTT
CDR3 protein: CASSQGSQPQHF

J gene: TRBJ2-5
V gene: TRBV10-2
clone size: many
D gene: TRBD2
CDR3 DNA: TGCGCCAGCAGTGGGGCGGGAGGTTTGGAGACCCAGTACTTC
CDR3 protein: CASSGAGGLETQYF

J gene: TRBJ1-1
V gene: TRBV6-4
clone size: many
D gene: TRBD1
CDR3 DNA: TGTGCCAGCAGAGGACAGGGCGAAGCTTTCTTT
CDR3 protein: CASRGQGEAFF

J gene: TRBJ2-7
V gene: TRBV29-1
clone size: few
D gene: NA
CDR3 DNA: TGCAGCGTTGGATATCCGGGGCCCCTCGAGCAGTACTTC
CDR3 protein: CSVGYPGPLEQYF

J gene: TRBJ1-1
V gene: TRBV12-3/TRBV12-4
clone size: many
D gene: NA
CDR3 DNA: TGTGCCAGCATAGTGGGGCTTAGTGCTGAAGCTTTCTTT
CDR3 protein: CASIVGLSAEAFF

J gene: TRBJ1-1
V gene: TRBV7-9
clone size: NA
D gene: NA
CDR3 DNA: TGTGCCAGCAGCTTAGCGGGTGCTGAAGCTTTCTTT
CDR3 protein: CASSLAGAEAFF

J gene: TRBJ1-5
V gene: TRBV27
clone size: many
D gene: NA
CDR3 DNA: TGTGCCAGCAGTTTTTGGGGACCCAATCAGCCCCAGCATTTT
CDR3 protein: CASSFWGPNQPQHF